This T cell receptor (beta chain) comes out of a study of T cells in Graves' hyperthyroidism and ophthalmopathy. This CDR3 is 14 amino acids long. Trimming cost V 2 bases and J 2 bases, with 9 bases left between them. This clonotype was detected many times. TCR beta CDR3 region amplification was performed from RNA transcripts. A first-round RT-PCR of the TCR CDR3 used the HTBI primer set. TCRdb ran MiXCR on the multiplex PCR reads and lists one entry per CDR3 protein. Among approximately 480,000 distinct CDR3 sequences, around 21% were seen once, and the ten largest hold approximately 26%. The chain carries TRBV12-3 or TRBV12-4 and TRBJ1-2; D gene uncertain. The sequenced sample consisted of blood. This TCR derives from a man aged 18 to 30 with Graves' hyperthyroidism. The DNA for the CDR3 is TGTGCCAGCAGTTTAAGGGAGTCCAACTATGGCTACACCTTC. Its protein is CASSLRESNYGYTF.